Given below is one TCR beta chain in context. The antigen is not known. The CDR3 covers 17 residues. Germline CDR1 is SGHAT and CDR2 is FQNNGV. The V gene end was trimmed by 1 base and the J gene end by 5 bases; junction bases not matched to a gene: 9. Specified time point: recipient sample about 28 days before transplant, after cytoreduction. Recipients were bled about 28 days pretransplant and at posttransplant days 30, 100, 180. Measured with immunoSEQ multiplex PCR; TCRdb has only the in-frame clones, and not every one. The sample contains 8,900 or so clones, roughly 90% of which appear only once. The record originates from a study of T cell clonotyping in hematopoietic cell transplantation. Broader study findings: Broader posttransplant TCR repertoire diversity was predicted by graft donor and pretransplant recipient Inverse Simpson Index values.

The specimen was peripheral blood mononuclear cells, collected before stem cell transplant. The chain joins TRBV11-2 to TRBJ2-1; 9 nucleotides line up with TRBD2. This clonotype originated in a woman aged 55-69 years with acute myeloid leukemia. Some clones in this sample may be carry-over from other donors' samples. CDR3 in amino acids: CASSLAVRGRANNEQFF. The CDR3 DNA sequence: TGTGCCAGCAGCTTAGCTGTTCGCGGGAGGGCTAACAATGAGCAGTTCTTC.